The 15 T cell receptor beta chains below all came from one sample that was sequenced in a study of molecular identifiers for immune sequencing clone quantification. Each CDR3 protein gets one entry after TCRdb re-called the PCR reads with MiXCR. The sample has nearly 650,000 distinct CDR3 sequences; roughly 25% are singletons. Specimen: naive CD8+ T cells from blood, with Jurkat cell RNA spiked in. As to subset: FACS-sorted CD8+CD4-CCR7+CD45RA+ naive T cells. Receptors originate from a human donor in good health. Some libraries in this study had Jurkat cell RNA spiked in.

This clonotype was recorded at least ten times. The chain uses TRBV29-1 and TRBJ1-2, with a tentative D call TRBD1 (5 bases). V dropped 2 bases and J dropped 0 bases, with 10 bases sitting between them. Germline loops: CDR1 SQVTM, CDR2 ANQGSEA. The CDR3 is 14 residues long. In DNA, the CDR3 is TGCAGCGTTGAAAGACAGTGGCCTAACTATGGCTACACCTTC. Translated, it gives CSVERQWPNYGYTF.

This clonotype was seen ten or more times. CDR3 DNA: TGCGCCAGCAGGCAATCACTAGCAGTCACAGATACGCAGTATTTT. Translated: CASRQSLAVTDTQYF. V gene TRBV4-3 combines with J gene TRBJ2-3; maybe TRBD2 (6 bases). The germline V gene encodes CDR1 LGHNA and CDR2 YSLEER. The CDR3 is made up of 15 amino acids. Trimming took 6 bases from V and 2 from J, leaving 15 bases between them.

The chain couples TRBV18 to TRBJ2-5; a possible D gene is TRBD1 (6 bases). The germline V gene encodes CDR1 KGHSH and CDR2 LQKENI. The CDR3 loop spans 14 amino acids. The V end lost 8 bases, the J end lost 4 bases, and 17 bases lay between the germline ends. The CDR3 sequence is CASRKAGRGETQYF. CDR3 DNA sequence: TGTGCCAGCCGTAAGGCTGGCAGGGGAGAGACCCAGTACTTC.

This clonotype was seen repeatedly, ten times or more. The chain joins TRBV12-3 or TRBV12-4 to TRBJ2-4, with D possibly matching TRBD2 (6 bases). V gave up 7 bases and J gave up 3 bases, with 16 bases separating them. The CDR3 is 15 residues long. The CDR3 DNA sequence: TGTGCCAGCATTGGCAGGGAGGACGGCAAAAACATTCAGTACTTC. It codes for CASIGREDGKNIQYF.

This clonotype appeared many times. The J gene is TRBJ2-3, the V gene TRBV11-2; maybe TRBD2 (5 bases). Trimming stripped 7 bases from V and 1 base from J, with 21 bases between. The germline V gene encodes CDR1 SGHAT and CDR2 FQNNGV. CDR3 length equals 17 residues. As DNA, the CDR3 is TGTGCCAGCATTGGGTTTATCGTAGGACTCCGCACAGATACGCAGTATTTT. Its translation is CASIGFIVGLRTDTQYF.

The chain is built from TRBV19 and TRBJ2-2, with 10 bases that match TRBD1. The V gene end was trimmed by 3 bases and the J gene end by 5 bases; junction bases not matched to a gene: 6. The CDR3 length is 16 residues. Germline CDR1 and CDR2: LNHDA and SQIVND (reference sequence). CDR3 residues: CASSIWTGGETGELFF. The CDR3 DNA sequence: TGTGCCAGTAGTATCTGGACAGGGGGTGAGACCGGGGAGCTGTTTTTT.

This clonotype was observed a handful of times. The CDR3 coding sequence is TGTGCCAGCAGCACTAGTAGTAGGGGACAGGCGGCGACAGATACGCAGTATTTT. Amino acids: CASSTSSRGQAATDTQYF. The chain is built from TRBV9 and TRBJ2-3; 8 bases map to TRBD1. This CDR3 contains 18 residues. V dropped 4 bases and J dropped 3; count of bases not matched to a gene: 16. Per germline, CDR1 SGDLS and CDR2 YYNGEE. Full variable domain (rest looked up from reference TRBV9 and TRBJ2-3): DSGVTQTPKHLITATGQRVTLRCSPRSGDLSVYWYQQSLDQGLQFLIQYYNGEERAKGNILERFSAQQFPDLHSELNLSSLELGDSALYFCASSTSSRGQAATDTQYFGPGTRLTVL.

This chain links TRBV28 with TRBJ1-1; D uncertain. CDR1 is MDHEN and CDR2 is SYDVKM in the germline V gene. The CDR3 length is 15 residues. V was pared by 5 bases and J by 3 bases, with 16 bases between. CDR3 in amino acids: CASSPVRVRDTEAFF. CDR3 coding DNA: TGTGCCAGCAGTCCCGTGAGGGTGAGGGACACTGAAGCTTTCTTT.

This clonotype was observed a few times. The CDR3 loop is CASSVASYTGELFF. In DNA form, the CDR3 reads TGTGCCAGCAGCGTAGCTTCGTACACCGGGGAGCTGTTTTTT. The rearrangement uses TRBV9 and TRBJ2-2, with D uncertain. Per germline, CDR1 SGDLS and CDR2 YYNGEE. CDR3 size: 14 residues. V gave up 0 bases and J gave up 3 bases, with 6 bases separating them.

This clonotype was counted ten times or more. The chain joins TRBV7-6 to TRBJ2-7; possibly TRBD1 or TRBD2 for D (5 bases each). V was clipped by 5 bases and J by 10 bases, with 21 bases between them. The CDR3 extends over 14 amino acids. Germline V gives CDR1 SGHVS, CDR2 FNYEAQ. The CDR3 region is CASSTGTLLTHQYF. Written as DNA, the CDR3 is TGTGCCAGCAGCACCGGGACCCTACTGACTCATCAGTACTTC.

This clonotype was seen more than once but under ten times. This sequence joins TRBV6-5 and TRBJ2-1; TRBD1 matches at 7 bases. The V segment lost 6 bases and the J segment 0 bases; nucleotides outside the gene matches: 8. The CDR3 is 16 residues long. Germline CDR1 reads MNHEY; CDR2 reads SVGAGI. The CDR3 bases are TGTGCCAGCAGCCTTAGGACAGGCAGCTCCTACAATGAGCAGTTCTTC. Translating gives CASSLRTGSSYNEQFF.

The chain recombines TRBV5-1 with TRBJ2-7; D remains ambiguous. The CDR3 runs to 13 residues. Trimming cost V 2 bases and J 5 bases, with 11 bases left between them. The germline V gene has CDR1 SGHRS and CDR2 YFSETQ. CDR3 in amino acids: CASSFEIGNEQYF. CDR3 coding DNA: TGCGCCAGCAGCTTTGAAATAGGCAACGAGCAGTACTTC.

A few counts support this clonotype. This sequence joins TRBV27 and TRBJ2-1; D is tentatively TRBD1 or TRBD2 (5 bases each). This CDR3 contains 14 residues. Trimming left V 3 bases short and J 1 base short, with 7 bases between. Germline V lookup: CDR1 MNHEY, CDR2 SMNVEV (reference sequence). The CDR3, as DNA: TGTGCCAGCAGTTTTGAGGGGTCCTACAATGAGCAGTTCTTC. Protein product: CASSFEGSYNEQFF.

This clonotype has only a few counts. The chain combines TRBV7-2 with TRBJ2-2; 9 bases agree with TRBD2. V lost 0 bases, J lost 4 bases, and 6 bases stayed unmatched. CDR1 and CDR2 from the germline V gene are SGHTA and FQGNSA. The CDR3 loop spans 17 amino acids. DNA of the CDR3: TGTGCCAGCAGCTTAGCAGCGGGGGGCTTAACCACCGGGGAGCTGTTTTTT. Translation gives CASSLAAGGLTTGELFF.

This chain connects TRBV12-5 to TRBJ1-2; a possible D gene is TRBD1 (5 bases). This CDR3 contains 15 residues. The V gene's germline CDR1 is LGHNT and CDR2 FRNRAP. V lost 4 bases to trimming and J lost 6 bases, with 18 bases between them. CDR3 DNA: TGTGCTAGTGGTTGGGGCCGTGGGGGAGAGGATGGCTACACCTTC. Residues: CASGWGRGGEDGYTF.